This is a list of T cell receptor beta chains from one sample in a study of tumor-infiltrating lymphocytes in localized non-small cell lung cancer. The data were produced by immunoSEQ multiplex PCR, yet TCRdb's version contains in-frame clones alone and is incomplete. The sample has roughly 8,900 clones, about 63% seen once. The sequenced material came from uninvolved lung tissue not adjacent to the tumor. These receptors originate from a human donor with non-small cell lung cancer. Each CDR3 is given with its conserved first and last residue. Each record gives: V gene, CDR3 protein.

TRBV6-6 CASSLGTEAFF
TRBV6-4 CASSASGNGDYTF
TRBV11-2 CASSLIPYTGELFF
TRBV2 CASRGRESYNEQFF
TRBV5-1 CASSLEGGDSGELFF
TRBV6-5 CASSLGQAPYGYTF
TRBV7-3 CASSPGGGFGNEQFF
TRBV28 CASIGGFDEQYF
TRBV7-8 CASSSPWTGTDEQYF
TRBV25-1 CASSDWGQREKLFF
TRBV30 CAWSVRGRDTGELFF
TRBV4-2 CASSHTIASGGETQYF
TRBV9 CASSPQTGLIYEQYF
TRBV19 CASSGMGHMEGETQYF
TRBV6-5 CASSRDRQEKLFF
TRBV11-2 CASSLDRYNEQFF
TRBV6-6 CASSYSQGGHQPQHF
TRBV27 CATQTKSQDSNQPQHF